This TCR beta chain was sequenced in a study of blood T cell repertoires in COVID-19. For the study at large: Acute and convalescent COVID-19 specimens originated in the United States, Italy and Spain.

The length of the CDR3 is 15 residues. The J segment lost 4 bases and the V segment lost 5 bases, leaving 9 bases of the junction unmatched. Germline CDR1 MNHNY, CDR2 SVGAGI (reference sequence). Original analysis: Estimation of nucleated cell counts relied on the amplification of reference gene primers. Data came from immunoSEQ multiplex PCR; TCRdb stores just in-frame clones and leaves some out. V, J and clone size were drawn from that table, and D and trimming were deduced from the DNA. This sample has 300,000 to 450,000 clones, with approximately 81% found just once. This clonotype was sampled from a woman aged 18-29 years with acute or convalescent COVID-19. The chain combines TRBV6-6 with TRBJ2-7; 9 bases are a match to TRBD1. Sequencing was carried out using peripheral blood. This CDR3 is CASSGPGTGKYEQYF. CDR3 coding DNA: TGTGCCAGCAGTGGGCCCGGGACAGGGAAATACGAGCAGTACTTC.